This TCR beta chain was recorded in a study of T cell responses to AZD1222 COVID-19 vaccine. Overall study findings and caveats: At 160-218 and 743-854, vaccine-associated CD4 TCRs were dominant, and they spanned spike.

This CDR3 has 15 amino acids. Unmatched junction bases numbered 6, after V lost 4 bases and J lost 3 bases. The germline V gene has CDR1 KGHDR and CDR2 SFDVKD. Concerning this clone itself: The antigen remains undetermined.

Only in-frame clones appear in the TCRdb table, and some are missing; sequencing was by immunoSEQ multiplex PCR. The profile shows about 97,000 clones, about 89% of them singletons. The sequence derives from an adult in good health. The sample consisted of peripheral blood, taken on day 0 of AZD1222 vaccination. The chain is built from TRBV24-1 and TRBJ2-7; TRBD1 matches at 9 bases. The CDR3 coding sequence is TGTGCCACCAGTGAATCAGGGACAGGGATCTACGAGCAGTACTTC. Protein sequence: CATSESGTGIYEQYF.